Sequencing of this T cell receptor (beta chain) was carried out in a study of T cells after yellow fever vaccination. Overall study context: In the case of low-cell-number fractions, SMART-Seq v4 Ultra Low Input was used for preparation. Study-level findings and limits: The booster response re-showed most primary clones: 96% CD4, over 80% CD8. Secondary responses were weaker yet peaked faster, day 5 versus 15.

At least ten counts were recorded for this clonotype. Antigen specificity is unknown. One entry per CDR3 protein results from TCRdb running MiXCR on the 5' RACE reads. This table has 150,000 or so distinct CDR3 sequences, approximately 6.6% appearing once. This receptor was identified in a man aged 25-45 years who received the YFV17D yellow fever vaccine. Sequences were derived from CD4+ T cells sorted from PBMCs, sampled 10 days after the yellow fever booster vaccination.

The CDR3 loop reads CASSWELAPDTQYF. As DNA, the CDR3 is TGCGCCAGCAGCTGGGAACTAGCCCCAGATACGCAGTATTTT. The chain has TRBV5-1 and TRBJ2-3, with D tentatively TRBD2 (6 bases). The CDR3 loop spans 14 amino acids. The germline V gene encodes CDR1 SGHRS and CDR2 YFSETQ. The ends were cut back, 3 bases at V and 4 bases at J, with 12 bases in the middle.